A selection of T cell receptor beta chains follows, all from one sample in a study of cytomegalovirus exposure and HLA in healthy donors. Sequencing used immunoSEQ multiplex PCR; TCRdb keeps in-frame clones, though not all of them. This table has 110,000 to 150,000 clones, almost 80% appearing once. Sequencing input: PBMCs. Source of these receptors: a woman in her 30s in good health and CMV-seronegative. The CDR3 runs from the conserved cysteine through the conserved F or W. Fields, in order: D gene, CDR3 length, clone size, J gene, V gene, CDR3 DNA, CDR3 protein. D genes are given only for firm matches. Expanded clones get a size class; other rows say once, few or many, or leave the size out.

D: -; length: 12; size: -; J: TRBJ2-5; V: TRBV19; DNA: TGTGCCAGTATGGGGCTGTCAGAGACCCAGTACTTC; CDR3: CASMGLSETQYF
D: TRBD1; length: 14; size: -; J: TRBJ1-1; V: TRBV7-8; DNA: TGTGCCAGCAGCTCGGACAGGGGGCACACTGAAGCTTTCTTT; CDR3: CASSSDRGHTEAFF
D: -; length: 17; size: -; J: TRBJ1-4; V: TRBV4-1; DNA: TGCGCCAGCAGCCGGGTATCGCAGGGATTGAGAACTGAAAAACTGTTTTTT; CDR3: CASSRVSQGLRTEKLFF
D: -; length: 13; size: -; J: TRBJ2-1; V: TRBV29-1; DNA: TGCAGCGCCGACGGCGGGCCCTACAATGAGCAGTTCTTC; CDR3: CSADGGPYNEQFF
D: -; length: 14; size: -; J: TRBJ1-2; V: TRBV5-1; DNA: TGCGCCAGCAGAGGCCGGGTCGCCAACTATGGCTACACCTTC; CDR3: CASRGRVANYGYTF
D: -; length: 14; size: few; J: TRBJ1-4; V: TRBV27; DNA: TGTGCCAGCAGTTCTAACCTCGCTAATGAAAAACTGTTTTTT; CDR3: CASSSNLANEKLFF
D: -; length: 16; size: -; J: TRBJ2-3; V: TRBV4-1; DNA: TGCGCCAGCAGCCAAGAAAGTAGTGGTTACACAGATACGCAGTATTTT; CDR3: CASSQESSGYTDTQYF
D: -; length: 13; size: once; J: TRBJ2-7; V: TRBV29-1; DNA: TGCAGCGTTGTGGGACAAGGAGCCTACGAGCAGTACTTC; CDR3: CSVVGQGAYEQYF
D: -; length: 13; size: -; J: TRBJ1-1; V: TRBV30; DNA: TGTGCCTGGAGTGGGAGGATGAACACTGAAGCTTTCTTT; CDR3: CAWSGRMNTEAFF
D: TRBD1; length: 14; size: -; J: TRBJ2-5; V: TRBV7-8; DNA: TGTGCCAGCAGCCTAGGGACAGGGGTAGAGACCCAGTACTTC; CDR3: CASSLGTGVETQYF
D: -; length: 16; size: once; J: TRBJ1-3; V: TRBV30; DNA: TGTGCCTGGAGTGTAGCCGGGGGGCGAACTGGAAACACCATATATTTT; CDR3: CAWSVAGGRTGNTIYF